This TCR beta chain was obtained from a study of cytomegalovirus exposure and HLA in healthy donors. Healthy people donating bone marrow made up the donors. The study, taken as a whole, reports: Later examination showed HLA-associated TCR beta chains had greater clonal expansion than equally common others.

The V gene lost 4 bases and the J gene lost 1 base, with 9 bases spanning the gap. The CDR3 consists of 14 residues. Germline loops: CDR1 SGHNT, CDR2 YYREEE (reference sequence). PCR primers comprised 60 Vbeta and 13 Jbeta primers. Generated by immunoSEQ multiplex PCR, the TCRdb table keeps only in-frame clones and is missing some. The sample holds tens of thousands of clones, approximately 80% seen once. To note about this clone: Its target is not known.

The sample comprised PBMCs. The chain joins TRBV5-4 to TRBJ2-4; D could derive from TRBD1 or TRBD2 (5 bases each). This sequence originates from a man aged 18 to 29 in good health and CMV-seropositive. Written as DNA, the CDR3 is TGTGCCAGCAGCCTGGGGGAGGCCAAAAACATTCAGTACTTC. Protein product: CASSLGEAKNIQYF.